This TCR beta chain was sequenced during a study of T cells in Graves' hyperthyroidism and ophthalmopathy. Trimming cost V 5 bases and J 8 bases; bases outside gene matches: 6. CDR3 size: 14 residues. Germline V gene lookup returns CDR1 SGHTA and CDR2 FQGNSA. A remark on this clonotype: The antigen is not known. One base away lies a much larger clone, so this may be a sequencing read error.

There were TCR beta CDR3 regions amplified from RNA transcripts. The primer set for the first-round RT-PCR of the TCR CDR3 was HTBI. TCRdb called the multiplex PCR reads again in MiXCR, with one record for every CDR3 protein. The sample gives over 200,000 distinct CDR3 sequences, roughly 15% of which show up once; 13% is in the top ten. Whole-study findings and limits: Ophthalmopathy was predicted by the model a median of roughly 6.7 months ahead of onset.

The sample consisted of blood. The V call is TRBV7-2, the J call TRBJ2-3; 11 bases are shared with TRBD2. This TCR derives from a woman between 35 and 50 years old with Graves' hyperthyroidism that later progressed to Graves' ophthalmopathy. CDR3 coding DNA: TGTGCCAGCAGCGATAGCGGGGGGGCAGGTACGCAGTATTTT. Protein sequence: CASSDSGGAGTQYF. Combining the CDR3 with reference TRBV7-2 and TRBJ2-3 gives the whole variable domain GAGVSQSPSNKVTEKGKDVELRCDPISGHTALYWYRQSLGQGLEFLIYFQGNSAPDKSGLPSDRFSAERTGGSVSTLTIQRTQQEDSAVYLCASSDSGGAGTQYFGPGTRLTVL.